This TCR beta chain was documented in a study of blood T cell repertoires in COVID-19. Looking at the study overall: Italy, Spain and the United States were the sources of the convalescent and acute COVID-19 samples. PBMCs, B-cell-depleted T cells, or T cells were the source of the cDNA or gDNA that made up the material.

Enrolled through a virtual design, the participants were between about 18 and 100 years of age and came from about two dozen US areas. Produced via immunoSEQ multiplex PCR; TCRdb's table is partial and in-frame only. The sample contains about 400,000 clones, under 90% of which appear only once. Sequencing was done on a sample of PBMCs or T cells enriched from blood (not recorded which). The receptor comes from a young woman who had recovered from COVID-19.

This CDR3 is CASSYSGAGAPGEQFF. The CDR3 DNA sequence: TGTGCCAGCAGTTACTCGGGGGCGGGGGCCCCGGGTGAGCAGTTCTTC. J is TRBJ2-1 and V is TRBV6-5, with TRBD2 as a possible D gene (7 bases). This CDR3 is 16 amino acids long. CDR1 and CDR2 (germline): MNHEY, SVGAGI. V dropped 0 bases and J dropped 9 bases, with 18 bases sitting between them.